The entry that follows covers one T cell receptor (beta chain) sequence. Its antigen is not identified. The entry originates in a study of glioma-infiltrating T cells. V shed 1 base and J shed 1 base, with 5 bases lying between them. There are 13 residues in the CDR3. Per the germline V gene, CDR1 is KGHSH and CDR2 is LQKENI. TCR alpha and beta CDR3 regions were amplified from RNA using iRepertoire nested multiplex PCR. Each CDR3 protein is one row after TCRdb ran MiXCR on the multiplex PCR reads. The data show around 170,000 distinct CDR3 sequences, more than 35% seen once. General observations from the study: Tissue and blood shared very few CDR3 sequences.

The specimen was glioma tissue, nonneoplastic brain tissue, or PBMCs (not recorded which). The clonotype originates from a human donor with low-grade glioma or glioblastoma, undergoing nonglioma brain surgery, or in good health (not recorded which). The rearrangement links TRBV18 to TRBJ2-7; D gene unclear. The CDR3 loop reads CASSPQGSYEQYF. The CDR3 DNA is TGTGCCAGCTCACCACAGGGTTCCTACGAGCAGTACTTC.